Presented here are 6 T cell receptor beta chains from one specimen sequenced in a study of human T cells and chemical hapten exposure. Time point described: pre-sensitization, week 0. Treatment: therapeutic diphenylcyclopropenone sensitization with weekly scalp DPC. MiXCR, applied by TCRdb to the RACE reads, yields one record per CDR3 protein. Of about 98,000 distinct CDR3 sequences in the sample, 11% were seen once. The sample consisted of whole blood, taken in connection with sensitization to the hapten diphenylcyclopropenone (DPC). The receptors were gathered from a woman aged 60-75 years with alopecia areata. Some clones in this sample may be carry-over from other donors' samples.

In its sample, this clonotype was seen many times. V usage is TRBV6-2 or TRBV6-3 and J usage is TRBJ2-3, with D perhaps matching TRBD2 (5 bases). The length of the CDR3 is 17 residues. Germline CDR1 MNHEY, CDR2 SVGEGT. The V and J ends lost 5 bases and 3 bases respectively, with 21 bases between them. The CDR3 sequence is CASSTWTGSRGTDTQYF. Written as DNA, the CDR3 is TGTGCCAGCAGTACCTGGACTGGTAGCCGGGGAACAGATACGCAGTATTTT.

In this sample, this clonotype turned up many times. The gene calls are TRBV7-2 and TRBJ2-2; TRBD1 matches 10 bases. The CDR3 extends over 15 amino acids. Germline assignment: CDR1 SGHTA and CDR2 FQGNSA. V dropped 6 bases and J dropped 3; count of bases not matched to a gene: 4. CDR3 in DNA: TGTGCCAGCAGGCTGACAGGGGGCTACACCGGGGAGCTGTTTTTT. Translating gives CASRLTGGYTGELFF.

V and J are TRBV20-1 and TRBJ2-7; 10 bases fit TRBD2. Germline-derived CDR1 and CDR2 are DFQATT and SNEGSKA (reference sequence). CDR3 size: 17 residues. J lost 0 bases, V lost 3 bases, and 11 bases had no gene match. CDR3 in amino acids: CSASGVAGGVSSYEQYF. Here the CDR3 DNA reads TGCAGTGCTAGTGGGGTAGCGGGGGGCGTTAGCTCCTACGAGCAGTACTTC.

This clonotype showed up just a few times. The chain carries TRBV30 and TRBJ1-3; unclear D gene. The V gene's germline CDR1 is GTSNPN and CDR2 SVGIG (reference sequence). V lost 8 bases and J 2 bases, leaving 13 bases between the germline ends. The CDR3 runs 13 residues. The CDR3 spells CARDSVAGNTIYF. In nucleotides, the CDR3 is TGTGCCAGAGATTCAGTCGCTGGAAACACCATATATTTT.

The sample holds many counts of this clonotype. The chain couples TRBV28 to TRBJ2-1; 7 nucleotides align to TRBD2. The CDR3 contains 14 residues. Trimming removed 4 bases from V and 0 bases from J; junction bases left unmatched: 0. The V gene's germline CDR1 is MDHEN and CDR2 SYDVKM. CDR3 region: CASSSGGSYNEQFF. CDR3 in DNA: TGTGCCAGCAGTTCGGGGGGCTCCTACAATGAGCAGTTCTTC.

V usage is TRBV5-1 and J usage is TRBJ1-1, with D unresolved. Trimming removed 4 bases from V and 3 bases from J, with 16 bases in between. Germline V CDR1 and CDR2: SGHRS, YFSETQ. This CDR3 region has 15 residues. CDR3 protein: CASSPAGWRHTEAFF. CDR3 sequence (DNA): TGCGCCAGCAGCCCGGCGGGCTGGAGGCACACTGAAGCTTTCTTT.